Listed here are 6 T cell receptor beta chains from one sample, sequenced in a study of blood T cell repertoires in COVID-19. Measured with immunoSEQ multiplex PCR; TCRdb has only the in-frame clones, and not every one. This sample has a few hundred thousand clones, with about nine tenths found just once. Source material: PBMCs or T cells enriched from blood (not recorded which). These TCRs come from a man aged 40-49 years who had recovered from COVID-19.

The CDR3 DNA reads as TGTGCCAGTAGTGTTAGCAGGGGGCCCAATGAGCAGTTCTTC. Translated: CASSVSRGPNEQFF. This chain connects TRBV19 to TRBJ2-1; 8 nucleotides line up with TRBD1. Germline CDR1 reads LNHDA; CDR2 reads SQIVND (reference sequence). This CDR3 has 14 residues. J was trimmed by 6 bases and V by 5 bases; bases with no gene match: 6.

The rearrangement uses TRBV1 and TRBJ2-7; the listed D gene, TRBD2, was not tested against the DNA. TRBV1 is a known pseudogene. This CDR3 contains 17 residues. CDR3 sequence reads: CTSSQEGVSGGGYEQYF. For the CDR3, the DNA is TGCACCAGCAGCCAAGAAGGGGTAAGCGGGGGGGGTTACGAGCAGTACTTC.

The chain combines TRBV24-1 with TRBJ2-3; unclear D gene. This CDR3 comprises 13 residues. V was cut by 2 bases and J by 1 base, with 3 bases left in between. Germline values: CDR1 KGHDR, CDR2 SFDVKD. The CDR3 bases are TGTGCCACCAGTGATTCCGGCACAGATACGCAGTATTTT. This sequence encodes CATSDSGTDTQYF.

The sample holds one count of this clone. This chain joins TRBV6-4 and TRBJ2-3; 7 bases line up with TRBD1. This CDR3 spans 14 amino acids. V lost 0 bases to trimming and J lost 4 bases; unmatched junction nucleotides: 1. Per germline, CDR1 MRHNA and CDR2 SNTAGT. The CDR3 sequence is CASSDSQGADTQYF. CDR3 DNA: TGTGCCAGCAGTGACTCGCAGGGGGCAGATACGCAGTATTTT.

The genes are TRBV9 and TRBJ2-7, with TRBD1 matching 7 bases. V lost 3 bases to trimming and J lost 3 bases; unmatched junction nucleotides: 3. CDR1 SGDLS and CDR2 YYNGEE come from the germline V gene. This CDR3 has 13 amino acids. The CDR3 DNA reads as TGTGCCAGCAGCGGCCGGGACAGCTACGAGCAGTACTTC. This sequence encodes CASSGRDSYEQYF.

This clone occurred a few times. J is TRBJ1-1 and V is TRBV2, with D perhaps TRBD1 (5 bases). Trimming removed 6 bases at V and 1 base at J, with 18 bases between. Germline lookup yields CDR1 SNHLY and CDR2 FYNNEI. The CDR3 is 16 amino acids. In DNA form, the CDR3 reads TGTGCCAGCAGCGGACGAAGAGTGACAGCGAACACTGAAGCTTTCTTT. Amino acids: CASSGRRVTANTEAFF.